This T cell receptor beta chain was found in a study of shared clonotypes between healthy human individuals. Only in-frame clones appear in the TCRdb table, and some are missing; sequencing was by immunoSEQ multiplex PCR. Found here are millions of clones, more than 90% of them singletons; the top ten hold over 0.12%. Germline V CDR1 and CDR2: SGHAT, FQNNGV. J lost 6 bases, V lost 4 bases, and 7 bases had no gene match. This CDR3 comprises 14 residues. This clone is a singleton in its sample. The origin of this receptor is a young man in good health. Sequenced sample: naive CD4+ T cells sorted from blood. Subset of the sample: CD45RA+ positively selected. V gene TRBV11-2 combines with J gene TRBJ1-2; TRBD1 aligns across 8 bases. The CDR3 DNA follows: TGTGCCAGCAGCTATACTGGACAGGGAGATGGCTACACCTTC. This gives the protein CASSYTGQGDGYTF.